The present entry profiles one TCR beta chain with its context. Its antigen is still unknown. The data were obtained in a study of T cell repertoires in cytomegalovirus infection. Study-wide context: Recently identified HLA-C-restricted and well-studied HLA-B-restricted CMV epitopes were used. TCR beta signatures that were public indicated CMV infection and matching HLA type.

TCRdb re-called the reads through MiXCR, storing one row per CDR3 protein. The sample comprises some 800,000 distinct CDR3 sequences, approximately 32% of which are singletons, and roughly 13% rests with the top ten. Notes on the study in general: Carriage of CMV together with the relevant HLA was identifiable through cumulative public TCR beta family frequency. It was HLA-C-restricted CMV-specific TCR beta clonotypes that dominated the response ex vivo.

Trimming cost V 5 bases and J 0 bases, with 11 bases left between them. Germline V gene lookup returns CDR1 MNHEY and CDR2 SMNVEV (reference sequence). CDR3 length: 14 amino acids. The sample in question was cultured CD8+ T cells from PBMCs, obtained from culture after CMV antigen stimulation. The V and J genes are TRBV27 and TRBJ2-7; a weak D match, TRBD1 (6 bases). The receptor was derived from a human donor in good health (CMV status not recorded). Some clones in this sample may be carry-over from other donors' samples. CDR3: CASSVGAGSYEQYV. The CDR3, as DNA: TGTGCCAGCAGTGTGGGGGCCGGCTCCTACGAGCAGTACGTC.